The entry that follows covers one T cell receptor (beta chain) sequence. The target antigen is unknown. The PCR employed 60 Vbeta primers together with 13 Jbeta primers. Method: immunoSEQ multiplex PCR; TCRdb's copy keeps in-frame clones and lacks some. The data show about 200,000 clones, about four fifths seen once. This sample stems from a study of cytomegalovirus exposure and HLA in healthy donors. Notes on the study in general: Sequencing probably produced one cluster of sequence variants that were highly shared. Later analysis indicated greater clonal expansion among HLA-associated TCR beta chains than among equally common other chains. For most TCR beta V segments, an earlier analysis put the productive rate at about 90% or about 30% of the time.

This CDR3 spans 14 amino acids. Germline values: CDR1 MGHRA, CDR2 YSYEKL. V lost 4 bases to trimming and J lost 6 bases; unmatched junction nucleotides: 6. The rearrangement links TRBV4-1 to TRBJ1-1; 9 bases are a match to TRBD1. Material for sequencing was PBMCs. The sequence was obtained from a man aged 18 to 29 in good health and CMV-seronegative. CDR3: CASSRPGQGSEAFF. The DNA of the CDR3 is TGCGCCAGCAGCCGGCCGGGACAGGGCTCTGAAGCTTTCTTT.